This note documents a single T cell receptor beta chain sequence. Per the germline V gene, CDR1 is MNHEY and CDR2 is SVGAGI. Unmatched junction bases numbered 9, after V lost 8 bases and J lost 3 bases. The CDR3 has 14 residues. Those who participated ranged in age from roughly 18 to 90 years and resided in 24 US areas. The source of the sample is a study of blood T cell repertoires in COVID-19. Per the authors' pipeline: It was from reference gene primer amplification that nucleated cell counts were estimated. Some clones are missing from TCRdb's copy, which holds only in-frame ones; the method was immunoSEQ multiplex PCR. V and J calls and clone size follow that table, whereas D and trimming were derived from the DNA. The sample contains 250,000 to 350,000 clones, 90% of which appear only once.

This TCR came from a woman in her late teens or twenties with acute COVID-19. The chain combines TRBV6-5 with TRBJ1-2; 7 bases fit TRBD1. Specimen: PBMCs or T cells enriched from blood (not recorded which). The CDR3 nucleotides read TGTGCCAGCGGGAAATATGACAGGGACTATGGCTACACCTTC. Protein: CASGKYDRDYGYTF.